The 7 T cell receptor beta chains below all came from one sample that was sequenced in a study of blood T cell repertoires in COVID-19 (dated by TCRdb to 2019 to 2021). Library preparation used the immunoSEQ multiplex PCR assay. Entries here come from immuneACCESS through TCRdb and include only in-frame sequences with V and J called. Some clones fail to appear in such tables; in the studies checked, an unresolved V gene covers under half of the shortfall, and the cause of the remainder is unknown. The sample yields over 150,000 clones; roughly 86% were counted once. Of the sample, about 7% falls within the top ten clones. Material for sequencing was peripheral blood. The receptors here all came from a man over 45 with active or convalescent COVID-19.

J is TRBJ1-2 and V is TRBV28; 7 bases are a match to TRBD1. This CDR3 has 14 residues. The V segment lost 4 bases and the J segment 3 bases; nucleotides outside the gene matches: 5. The germline gives CDR1 MDHEN, CDR2 SYDVKM. CDR3 sequence reads: CASSYGQEYYGYTF. CDR3 DNA: TGTGCCAGCAGTTACGGACAGGAATACTATGGCTACACCTTC.

The chain recombines TRBV5-1 with TRBJ1-1; 10 bases fit TRBD1. Trimming cost V 0 bases and J 7 bases; bases outside gene matches: 6. CDR1 and CDR2 (germline): SGHRS, YFSETQ. The CDR3 consists of 15 residues. The CDR3 region has the DNA TGCGCCAGCAGCTTGGTGACAGGGGGCTCTATTGAAGCTTTCTTT. Its translation: CASSLVTGGSIEAFF.

The chain couples TRBV5-4 to TRBJ2-7; D unresolved. V dropped 0 bases and J dropped 4 bases, with 5 bases sitting between them. The CDR3 runs to 12 residues. The V gene's germline CDR1 is SGHNT and CDR2 YYREEE (reference sequence). The CDR3 region is CASSLANYEQYF. CDR3 in DNA: TGTGCCAGCAGCTTGGCCAATTACGAGCAGTACTTC. Supplemented by reference TRBV5-4 and TRBJ2-7, the full variable domain reads ETGVTQSPTHLIKTRGQQVTLRCSSQSGHNTVSWYQQALGQGPQFIFQYYREEENGRGNFPPRFSGLQFPNYSSELNVNALELDDSALYLCASSLANYEQYFGPGTRLTVT.

J is TRBJ1-4 and V is TRBV25-1, with TRBD1 matching 7 bases. The CDR3 sequence is 15 residues long. The germline CDR1 and CDR2 sequences are MGHDK and SYGVNS. The ends lost 5 bases at V and 3 bases at J; junction bases unmatched: 6. CDR3 loop: CASSPRGQANEKLFF. The CDR3 DNA is TGTGCCAGCAGTCCAAGGGGGCAGGCTAATGAAAAACTGTTTTTT.

The rearrangement links TRBV10-3 to TRBJ2-1; no firm D call. This CDR3 spans 16 amino acids. Trimming stripped 2 bases from V and 1 base from J, with 12 bases between. Germline loops: CDR1 ENHRY, CDR2 SYGVKD. CDR3 amino acids: CAISEEVVGSYNEQFF. The CDR3, as DNA: TGTGCCATCAGTGAGGAAGTTGTCGGGTCCTACAATGAGCAGTTCTTC.

This clone was seen once. The genes are TRBV27 and TRBJ2-7; tentatively, D is TRBD2 (7 bases). The CDR3 contains 14 residues. Between the trimmed V and J ends, which lost 4 bases and 6 bases, there was a span of 16 bases. Germline V CDR1 and CDR2: MNHEY, SMNVEV (reference sequence). CDR3 in amino acids: CASSSSWGGREQYF. Here the CDR3 DNA reads TGTGCCAGCAGTTCCTCTTGGGGGGGGCGCGAGCAGTACTTC.

The chain combines TRBV7-6 with TRBJ1-5; 9 nucleotides align to TRBD1. The V gene's germline CDR1 is SGHVS and CDR2 FNYEAQ. V gave up 0 bases and J gave up 1 base; unmatched junction bases: 7. This CDR3 is built from 18 residues. CDR3 in DNA: TGTGCCAGCAGCTTAGCAGCGAGGGACAGGGCGAGCAATCAGCCCCAGCATTTT. Its translation: CASSLAARDRASNQPQHF.